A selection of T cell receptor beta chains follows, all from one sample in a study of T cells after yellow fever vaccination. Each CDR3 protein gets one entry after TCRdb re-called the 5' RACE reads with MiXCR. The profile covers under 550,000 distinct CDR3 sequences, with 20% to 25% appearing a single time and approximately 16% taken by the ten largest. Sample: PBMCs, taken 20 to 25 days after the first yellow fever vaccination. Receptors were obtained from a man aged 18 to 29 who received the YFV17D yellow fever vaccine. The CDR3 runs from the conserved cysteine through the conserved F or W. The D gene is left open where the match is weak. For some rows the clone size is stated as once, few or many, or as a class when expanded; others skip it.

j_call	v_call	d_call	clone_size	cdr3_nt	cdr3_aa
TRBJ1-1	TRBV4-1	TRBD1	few	TGCGCCAGCAGCCGGACCTGGACAGGGCGAACTGAAGCTTTCTTT	CASSRTWTGRTEAFF
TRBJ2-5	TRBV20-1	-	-	TGCAGCGGGAACGGTATGGAGACCCAGTACTTC	CSGNGMETQYF
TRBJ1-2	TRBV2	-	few	TGTGCCAGCAGTGGCAGTGAAGGTGGCTACACCTTC	CASSGSEGGYTF
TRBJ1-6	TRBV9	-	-	TGTGCCAGCAGCGCATTTAGGGATTCACCCCTCCACTTT	CASSAFRDSPLHF
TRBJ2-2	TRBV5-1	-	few	TGCGCCAGCAGCTGGACAGTCGCGAACACCGGGGAGCTGTTTTTT	CASSWTVANTGELFF
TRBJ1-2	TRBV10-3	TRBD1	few	TGTGCCATCAGTGATTCCCTAGTTGGAGGGGGCCAAAACTATGGCTACACCTTC	CAISDSLVGGGQNYGYTF
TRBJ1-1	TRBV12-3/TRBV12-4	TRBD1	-	TGTGCCAGCAGTGGGACAGGGGACAAGTCCGCAATATGGGGAGCTTTCTTT	CASSGTGDKSAIWGAFF
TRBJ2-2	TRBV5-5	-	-	TGTGCCAGCAGCCGTACCACTAAAAGCTCCGGGGAGCTGTTTTTT	CASSRTTKSSGELFF
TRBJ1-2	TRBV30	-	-	TGTGCCTGGAGTGTATGGGACTTCTATGGCTACACCTTC	CAWSVWDFYGYTF
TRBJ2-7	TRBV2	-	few	TGTGCCAGCACCGAGGTACGCTCCTACGAGCAGTACTTC	CASTEVRSYEQYF
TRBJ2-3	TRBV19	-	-	TGTGCCACCGGGAGAGACCTAGGTACGCAGTATTTT	CATGRDLGTQYF
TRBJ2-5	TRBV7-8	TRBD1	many	TGTGCCAGCAGCTTAGTCACACCCGGGACAGGGGCCGCGTACCAAGAGACCCAGTACTTC	CASSLVTPGTGAAYQETQYF
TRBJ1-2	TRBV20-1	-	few	TGCAGTGCGCCCGGGACTTTTAACTATGGCTACACCTTC	CSAPGTFNYGYTF
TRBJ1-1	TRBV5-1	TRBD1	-	TGCGCCAGCAGCTTCCAGACAGGGGTAGCCTTTTCAAACACTGAAGCTTTCTTT	CASSFQTGVAFSNTEAFF
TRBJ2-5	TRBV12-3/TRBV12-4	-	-	TGTGCCAGCAGTAACCAGGGACGGGAGACCCAGTACTTC	CASSNQGRETQYF
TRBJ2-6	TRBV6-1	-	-	TGTGCCAGCATGGGTTCTTGGGGATACCACTCTGGGGCCAACGTCCTGACTTTC	CASMGSWGYHSGANVLTF
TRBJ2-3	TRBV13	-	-	TGTGCCAGCAGCTCCCGTTTAGATACGCAGTATTTT	CASSSRLDTQYF
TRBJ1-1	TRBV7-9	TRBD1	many	TGCGCCAGCAGCTCTGGACAGGGTTTGAACACTGAAGCTTTCTTT	CASSSGQGLNTEAFF
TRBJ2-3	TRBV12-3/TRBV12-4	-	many	TGTGCCAGCAGGTCTGACTGGGATACGCAGTATTTT	CASRSDWDTQYF
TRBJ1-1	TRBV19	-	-	TGTGCCAGTAGTATTGGGGGGAGCTTCACTGAAGCTTTCTTT	CASSIGGSFTEAFF
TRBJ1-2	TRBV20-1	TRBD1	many	TGCAGTGCGAGACAGGGGTTCGTAATCGAGGGCTACACCTTC	CSARQGFVIEGYTF
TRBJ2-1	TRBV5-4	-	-	TGTGCCAGCAGTCAGCCCCCCGATGGGGACTGGTACAATGAGCAGTTCTTC	CASSQPPDGDWYNEQFF
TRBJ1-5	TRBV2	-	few	TGTGCCAGCAGGAGAAGGTTTATGGATCAGCCCCAGCATTTT	CASRRRFMDQPQHF
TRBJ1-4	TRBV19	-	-	TGTGCCAGTAGACCTCCGCAGGTCCCCGAAAAACTGTTTTTT	CASRPPQVPEKLFF
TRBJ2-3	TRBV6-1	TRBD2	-	TGTGCCAGCAGCGCTGGAGCGGGGGGACCAGATACGCAGTATTTT	CASSAGAGGPDTQYF
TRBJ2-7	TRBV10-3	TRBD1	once	TGTGCCATCAGGCGGGACAGGGATTCGGAGCAGTACTTC	CAIRRDRDSEQYF
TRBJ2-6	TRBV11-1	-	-	TGTGCCAGCAGCCTGGAGCCCCCCCATAGCTCTGGGGCCAACGTCCTGACTTTC	CASSLEPPHSSGANVLTF
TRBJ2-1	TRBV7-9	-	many	TGTGCCAGCAGCCCCGGTAATGAGCAGTTCTTC	CASSPGNEQFF
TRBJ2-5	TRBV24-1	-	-	TGTGCCACCAGTGATTCGGTCAGGGGGGGTCAAGAGACCCAGTACTTC	CATSDSVRGGQETQYF
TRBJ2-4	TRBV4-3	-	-	TGCGCCAGCAGCCTCGGGGCCGGGCGAACCAAGGAAAACATTCAGTACTTC	CASSLGAGRTKENIQYF
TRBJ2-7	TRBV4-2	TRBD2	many	TGTGCCAGCAGCCAAACTAGCGTTGCCTACGAGCAGTACTTC	CASSQTSVAYEQYF
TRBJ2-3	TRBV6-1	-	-	TGTGCCAGCAAAGCAAGCGGGCTAAGCACAGATACGCAGTATTTT	CASKASGLSTDTQYF
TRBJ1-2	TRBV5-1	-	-	TGCGCCAGCAGCTTGGGAGGGGCGGGCGCGAAAGATCGCTACACCTTC	CASSLGGAGAKDRYTF
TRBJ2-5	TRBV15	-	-	TGTGCCACCAGCAAAGGGGGGGAAGAGACCCAGTACTTC	CATSKGGEETQYF
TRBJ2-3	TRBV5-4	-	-	TGTGCCAGCAGCTTGGGGCCTTCCAAGACAGATACGCAGTATTTT	CASSLGPSKTDTQYF
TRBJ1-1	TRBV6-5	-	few	TGTGCCAGCAGTTTATACACCCCCGGGACTGAAGCTTTCTTT	CASSLYTPGTEAFF
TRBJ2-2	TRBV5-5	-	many	TGTGCCAGCAGCGCAGCCTCGGGGCTTAGGGACACCGGGGAGCTGTTTTTT	CASSAASGLRDTGELFF
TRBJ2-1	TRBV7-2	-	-	TGTGCCAGCAGTGGGGGTTTGGAGGGTGGTGAGCAGTTCTTC	CASSGGLEGGEQFF
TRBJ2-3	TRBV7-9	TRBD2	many	TGTGCCAGCAGCTTCGGACTAGCCGGATACACAGATACGCAGTATTTT	CASSFGLAGYTDTQYF